This T cell receptor beta chain was obtained from a study of CD8 T cells in Susac syndrome. Matching for age and sex applied to the controls, who were healthy donors. Reverse transcription used about 0.45 to 1 ug RNA and random hexamers. Amplification of TCR beta CDR3 was carried out by immunoSEQ multiplex PCR, which covered 54 Vbeta and 13 Jbeta segments. TCRdb re-called the immunoSEQ multiplex PCR reads with MiXCR, one entry per CDR3 protein. Of 180,000 or so distinct CDR3 sequences in the sample, 90% to 95% were seen once. What was sequenced was CD4+ T cells from PBMCs. The sequence came from a human donor in good health.

The CDR3 region is CASSQDWDSSYEQYF. In DNA, the CDR3 is TGCGCCAGCAGCCAAGATTGGGATAGCTCCTACGAGCAGTACTTC. J is TRBJ2-7 and V is TRBV4-3; D gene unclear. V was trimmed by 0 bases and J by 0 bases, leaving 9 bases between them. Germline V gives CDR1 LGHNA, CDR2 YSLEER. CDR3 length: 15 amino acids.